These T cell receptor beta chains were read from a single sample in a study of T cells in Graves' hyperthyroidism and ophthalmopathy. TCRdb passed the multiplex PCR reads through MiXCR, listing each CDR3 protein once. The sample includes roughly 350,000 distinct CDR3 sequences, roughly 13% of them seen just once. The sample taken for sequencing was blood. The receptors stem from a woman between 40 and 55 years old with Graves' ophthalmopathy. The conserved cysteine and the conserved F or W are not part of the CDR3 here. The D gene is left open where the match is weak.

>TRBV12-3/TRBV12-4|.|TRBJ1-4
ANSLRGSNEKLF
>TRBV20-1|TRBD2|TRBJ2-1
SARDPREGPETQF
>TRBV5-4|TRBD2|TRBJ2-1
ASASEGTSGYNEQF
>TRBV29-1|.|TRBJ2-2
SATRGEEAGELF
>TRBV5-1|.|TRBJ2-5
ASSLQNSYQETQY
>TRBV18|.|TRBJ1-1
ASSLVGQLNENTEAF
>TRBV20-1|TRBD2|TRBJ2-2
SARVRSSGGTGELF
>TRBV4-1|.|TRBJ2-5
ASSQGAWETQY
>TRBV20-1|.|TRBJ1-4
SALQGDGGSNEKLF
>TRBV7-2|.|TRBJ2-7
ASSFQGQGGREQY
>TRBV4-1|TRBD1|TRBJ1-2
ASSQDSLVGTGRRGGYT
>TRBV7-6|TRBD1|TRBJ2-2
ASSRGTGYTGELF
>TRBV20-1|TRBD2|TRBJ2-1
SARDRARLAGTPIGNEQF
>TRBV20-1|TRBD1|TRBJ1-2
SAQTGAYGYT
>TRBV20-1|.|TRBJ2-7
SARGGLDYEQY
>TRBV3-1|TRBD2|TRBJ2-1
ASSPGGLAGEVQF
>TRBV12-3/TRBV12-4|TRBD1|TRBJ1-5
ASSLGGTGTNQPQH
>TRBV11-1|.|TRBJ1-6
ASSFRTVWNSPLH
>TRBV6-4|.|TRBJ1-2
ASREMWGPHYT
>TRBV6-5|TRBD2|TRBJ2-1
ASSYEGSSGGNEQF
>TRBV3-1|.|TRBJ1-2
ASSQNPGVRLVGYT
>TRBV7-9|.|TRBJ1-2
ASSLEAGLYGYT
>TRBV6-1|.|TRBJ2-2
ASTLVGANTGELF
>TRBV5-6|.|TRBJ1-6
ASSPGVVYNSPLH
>TRBV28|.|TRBJ2-3
ASSLQGIGTDTQY
>TRBV3-1|TRBD1|TRBJ1-1
ASSHGRTGFFEAF
>TRBV6-1|.|TRBJ2-5
ATRDTGRETQY
>TRBV20-1|TRBD1|TRBJ1-4
SAQPPGQGLATNEKLF
>TRBV4-2|.|TRBJ1-3
ASSQDLPTSSGNTIY
>TRBV3-1|.|TRBJ2-1
ASSQEAGDSYNEQF
>TRBV18|TRBD2|TRBJ2-1
ASSPRLADTYNEQF
>TRBV20-1|TRBD2|TRBJ2-1
SADSMGLGGHNEQF
>TRBV6-1|.|TRBJ1-1
ASSEAMGACTEAF
>TRBV12-3/TRBV12-4|TRBD1|TRBJ1-5
ASSPWTGGLSNQPQH
>TRBV19|.|TRBJ2-7
ASSKGVPYEQY
>TRBV29-1|.|TRBJ1-1
SVGHTEAF
>TRBV6-1|.|TRBJ2-5
ASSVRAGQGETQY
>TRBV19|.|TRBJ1-5
ASRIDGSLGPQH
>TRBV9|.|TRBJ2-7
ASSEGGAGYEQY
>TRBV20-1|.|TRBJ1-5
SARVEDSINQPQH
>TRBV10-1|.|TRBJ2-2
ASSDKRPYTGELF
>TRBV3-1|.|TRBJ2-7
ASSPTGPYEQY
>TRBV7-9|TRBD2|TRBJ2-7
ASSLKLAGGYEQY
>TRBV6-1|TRBD1|TRBJ2-1
ASTDRGRVGEQF
>TRBV27|.|TRBJ1-1
ASSFNSGAEAF
>TRBV20-1|TRBD1|TRBJ2-3
SARSAGTGKGSDTQY
>TRBV7-9|.|TRBJ2-1
ASSARLGYNEQF
>TRBV6-1|.|TRBJ2-3
ASTQVKVAGITDTQY
>TRBV4-1|TRBD2|TRBJ2-5
ASSQGTSAETQY
>TRBV7-2|TRBD2|TRBJ2-7
ASSRLRTYSGRFYEQY
>TRBV7-2|.|TRBJ1-2
ASTPQRDGYT
>TRBV28|.|TRBJ1-1
ASSVAGHTEAF
>TRBV19|.|TRBJ1-1
ASSRTNLDSEAF